The rows below give T cell receptor beta chains drawn from one sample of a study of CD4+ T cells in melanoma. Assay used: immunoSEQ multiplex PCR; TCRdb lists only in-frame clones, some missing. The table shows approximately 16,000 clones, with over 80% occurring only once. The material sequenced was cells from a culture (not recorded whether cultured in vitro). Every receptor here comes from a human donor with melanoma. Both conserved end residues are part of each CDR3. D genes are given only for firm matches. Not all rows give a size; the values are once, few, many and, for expanded clones, a class.

abundance	v_gene	j_gene	d_gene	CDR3aa	CDR3nt
NA	TRBV11-2	TRBJ2-1	NA	CASSPYLDGGPYEQFF	TGTGCCAGCAGCCCCTACCTCGACGGGGGGCCGTATGAGCAGTTCTTC
NA	TRBV2	TRBJ2-4	NA	CASSWEGAISKNIQYF	TGTGCCAGCAGTTGGGAGGGGGCTATATCCAAAAACATTCAGTACTTC
NA	TRBV2	TRBJ1-2	NA	CASWGRAGYTF	TGTGCCAGCTGGGGCAGAGCTGGCTACACCTTC
few	TRBV5-4	TRBJ1-1	TRBD1	CASSGGQVRNTEAFF	TGTGCCAGCAGCGGCGGACAGGTGAGGAACACTGAAGCTTTCTTT
NA	TRBV10-3	TRBJ1-5	TRBD1	CAISKTGGVFQPQHF	TGTGCCATCAGTAAGACAGGGGGAGTTTTCCAGCCCCAGCATTTT
NA	TRBV18	TRBJ2-7	NA	CASSSLQGLISYEQYF	TGTGCCAGCTCATCCCTACAGGGTTTAATATCCTACGAGCAGTACTTC
NA	TRBV2	TRBJ1-2	TRBD1	CASSARGTGGWPYGYTF	TGTGCCAGCAGTGCAAGAGGCACAGGGGGCTGGCCTTATGGCTACACCTTC
NA	TRBV25-1	TRBJ2-5	NA	CASRDTYQETQYF	TGTGCCAGCAGGGACACCTACCAAGAGACCCAGTACTTC
NA	TRBV15	TRBJ2-7	NA	CATSRDLRGARRYEQYF	TGTGCCACCAGCAGAGATCTTCGGGGGGCGCGCAGGTACGAGCAGTACTTC
NA	TRBV29-1	TRBJ2-7	NA	CSVDRLGEQYF	TGCAGCGTTGACAGGTTGGGAGAGCAGTACTTC
NA	TRBV7-3	TRBJ2-6	NA	CASTLGTSGANVLTF	TGTGCCAGCACCTTGGGTACCTCTGGGGCCAACGTCCTGACTTTC
NA	TRBV18	TRBJ1-2	NA	CASSPNYAQVGGRGYTF	TGTGCCAGCTCACCGAATTACGCCCAGGTTGGGGGCCGAGGCTACACCTTC
NA	TRBV5-1	TRBJ2-7	NA	CASSALEGYEQYF	TGCGCCAGCAGCGCGCTAGAGGGCTACGAGCAGTACTTC
NA	TRBV10-2	TRBJ1-4	TRBD1	CASSWDSNEKLFF	TGCGCCAGCAGTTGGGACAGTAATGAAAAACTGTTTTTT
NA	TRBV19	TRBJ1-1	NA	CASSMGHRTGNTEAFF	TGTGCCAGTAGTATGGGCCACAGGACGGGGAACACTGAAGCTTTCTTT
NA	TRBV10-3	TRBJ1-6	NA	CAISADNSPLHF	TGTGCCATCAGCGCGGATAATTCACCCCTCCACTTT
once	TRBV2	TRBJ2-7	TRBD1	CASRGSGTEKYF	TGTGCCAGCAGGGGATCGGGGACAGAGAAGTACTTC
NA	TRBV21-1	TRBJ2-7	NA	CASSKRRTGVIEQYF	TGTGCCAGCAGCAAACGAAGGACAGGGGTGATCGAGCAGTACTTC
NA	TRBV7-3	TRBJ2-1	NA	CASSLNKGATYNEQFF	TGTGCCAGCAGCTTAAATAAAGGGGCGACCTACAATGAGCAGTTCTTC
few	TRBV30	TRBJ2-1	NA	CAWSQTANNEQFF	TGTGCCTGGAGTCAAACAGCCAACAATGAGCAGTTCTTC
NA	TRBV2	TRBJ1-3	NA	CASSESRGSGNTIYF	TGTGCCAGCAGTGAATCACGGGGATCTGGAAACACCATATATTTT
NA	TRBV7-2	TRBJ2-7	TRBD2	CASSLPASGAYEQYF	TGTGCCAGCAGCTTACCGGCTAGCGGAGCGTACGAGCAGTACTTC
NA	TRBV19	TRBJ1-1	NA	CASTDPGIATEAFF	TGTGCCAGTACGGACCCCGGGATTGCGACTGAAGCTTTCTTT
NA	TRBV10-1	TRBJ2-4	NA	CANSTGSAKNIQYF	TGCGCCAACTCGACCGGTTCGGCCAAAAACATTCAGTACTTC
once	TRBV30	TRBJ2-3	TRBD2	CAWSVGRLAGLTDTQYF	TGTGCCTGGAGTGTAGGTCGTCTAGCGGGGCTAACAGATACGCAGTATTTT
once	TRBV6-1	TRBJ2-7	TRBD1	CASSKAGTGNYEQYF	TGTGCCAGCAGTAAAGCCGGGACAGGAAACTACGAGCAGTACTTC
NA	TRBV28	TRBJ2-2	TRBD1	CASSFDRESGELFF	TGTGCCAGCAGTTTTGACAGGGAGTCCGGGGAGCTGTTTTTT
NA	TRBV5-6	TRBJ2-6	TRBD1	CASSPDRGLTHSGANVLTF	TGTGCCAGCAGCCCTGACAGGGGATTAACTCACTCTGGGGCCAACGTCCTGACTTTC
NA	TRBV7-3	TRBJ1-2	NA	CASSLKPGYGYTF	TGTGCCAGCAGCTTAAAACCAGGATATGGCTACACCTTC
NA	TRBV5-1	TRBJ1-3	NA	CASSLGFTTSGNTIYF	TGCGCCAGCAGCTTGGGTTTTACAACTTCTGGAAACACCATATATTTT
NA	TRBV6-6	TRBJ1-6	NA	CASRLSLTSPLHF	TGTGCCAGCAGGCTATCTTTAACTTCACCCCTCCACTTT
NA	TRBV18	TRBJ1-4	TRBD1	CASSPHRGSTNEKLFF	TGTGCCAGCTCACCTCACAGGGGGTCAACTAATGAAAAACTGTTTTTT
NA	TRBV11-3	TRBJ2-5	TRBD1	CASLPGQGEKTRKETQYF	TGTGCCAGTTTACCGGGACAGGGGGAAAAGACCAGAAAAGAGACCCAGTACTTC
medium-sized	TRBV2	TRBJ1-4	TRBD1	CASTSTGMGKLFF	TGTGCCAGCACCTCGACAGGGATGGGGAAACTGTTTTTT
NA	TRBV5-4	TRBJ2-1	TRBD2	CASSLGGGGYNEQFF	TGTGCCAGCAGCTTGGGTGGCGGGGGTTACAATGAGCAGTTCTTC
NA	TRBV11-3	TRBJ1-5	NA	CASSFGSQPQHF	TGTGCCAGCAGCTTCGGGAGTCAGCCCCAGCATTTT
few	TRBV27	TRBJ2-7	NA	CASSSARGSYEQYF	TGTGCCAGCAGTTCCGCACGTGGATCCTACGAGCAGTACTTC
NA	TRBV4-1	TRBJ1-6	NA	CASSRGNSPLHF	TGCGCCAGCAGCCGGGGGAATTCACCCCTCCACTTT
NA	TRBV5-4	TRBJ1-2	NA	CASSLTRGDAYTF	TGTGCCAGCAGCTTGACCCGGGGCGATGCCTACACCTTC
NA	TRBV4-2	TRBJ2-2	TRBD1	CASSLGTVGTGELFF	TGTGCCAGCAGCCTTGGGACAGTCGGCACCGGGGAGCTGTTTTTT